This record concerns one T cell receptor (beta chain) sequence. Its antigen is unknown. These data come from a study of T cells in Graves' hyperthyroidism and ophthalmopathy. Turning to the study itself: Peripheral blood collection took place at initial diagnosis, before any treatment. Study findings and constraints: Model output signaled ophthalmopathy a median 6.5 months ahead of onset. Blood also contained most expanded thyroid clonotypes above 0.001.

There were TCR beta CDR3 regions amplified from RNA transcripts. Using the HTBI primer set, a first-round RT-PCR was run on the TCR CDR3. One entry per CDR3 protein results from TCRdb running MiXCR on the multiplex PCR reads. The sample lists around 520,000 distinct CDR3 sequences, 14% occurring once. Germline V gene data show CDR1 as ENHRY and CDR2 as SYGVKD. V gave up 9 bases and J gave up 6 bases, with 14 bases separating them. This CDR3 contains 13 residues. Sample: blood. The chain is built from TRBV10-3 and TRBJ2-2; tentative D call: TRBD1 (6 bases). This receptor was obtained from a woman under 30 with Graves' hyperthyroidism. Here the CDR3 DNA reads TGTGCCATAGGGACATCTACTCCCGGGGAGCTGTTTTTT. Amino acids: CAIGTSTPGELFF.